This TCR beta chain was profiled in a study of beta chain features in type 1 diabetes. The V gene's germline CDR1 is LGHNA and CDR2 YSLEER. The CDR3 runs to 13 residues. Trimming pared 1 base from V and 8 bases from J, leaving 9 bases between. The study's findings and limits: Sampled from patients, naive, central memory and Treg TCRB repertoires appeared more similar than those sampled from healthy donors. A potential PCR bias toward shorter templates would be equal in patient and control samples.

Notes on this clone: What it recognizes is unknown.

The whole isolated RNA underwent reverse transcription, so sequencing captured expressed TCRB transcripts. The assay was immunoSEQ multiplex PCR, and TCRdb's table has in-frame clones only and misses some. The profile covers about 290,000 clones, with roughly 8% appearing a single time and roughly 1% taken by the ten largest. The gene calls are TRBV4-3 and TRBJ2-1, with D perhaps TRBD1 (6 bases). This receptor was identified in a woman between 18 and 30 years old in good health. Sequenced input: central memory CD4+ T cells from blood. This CDR3 is CASSQVYRDEQFF. In DNA form, the CDR3 reads TGCGCCAGCAGCCAAGTTTACAGGGATGAGCAGTTCTTC.